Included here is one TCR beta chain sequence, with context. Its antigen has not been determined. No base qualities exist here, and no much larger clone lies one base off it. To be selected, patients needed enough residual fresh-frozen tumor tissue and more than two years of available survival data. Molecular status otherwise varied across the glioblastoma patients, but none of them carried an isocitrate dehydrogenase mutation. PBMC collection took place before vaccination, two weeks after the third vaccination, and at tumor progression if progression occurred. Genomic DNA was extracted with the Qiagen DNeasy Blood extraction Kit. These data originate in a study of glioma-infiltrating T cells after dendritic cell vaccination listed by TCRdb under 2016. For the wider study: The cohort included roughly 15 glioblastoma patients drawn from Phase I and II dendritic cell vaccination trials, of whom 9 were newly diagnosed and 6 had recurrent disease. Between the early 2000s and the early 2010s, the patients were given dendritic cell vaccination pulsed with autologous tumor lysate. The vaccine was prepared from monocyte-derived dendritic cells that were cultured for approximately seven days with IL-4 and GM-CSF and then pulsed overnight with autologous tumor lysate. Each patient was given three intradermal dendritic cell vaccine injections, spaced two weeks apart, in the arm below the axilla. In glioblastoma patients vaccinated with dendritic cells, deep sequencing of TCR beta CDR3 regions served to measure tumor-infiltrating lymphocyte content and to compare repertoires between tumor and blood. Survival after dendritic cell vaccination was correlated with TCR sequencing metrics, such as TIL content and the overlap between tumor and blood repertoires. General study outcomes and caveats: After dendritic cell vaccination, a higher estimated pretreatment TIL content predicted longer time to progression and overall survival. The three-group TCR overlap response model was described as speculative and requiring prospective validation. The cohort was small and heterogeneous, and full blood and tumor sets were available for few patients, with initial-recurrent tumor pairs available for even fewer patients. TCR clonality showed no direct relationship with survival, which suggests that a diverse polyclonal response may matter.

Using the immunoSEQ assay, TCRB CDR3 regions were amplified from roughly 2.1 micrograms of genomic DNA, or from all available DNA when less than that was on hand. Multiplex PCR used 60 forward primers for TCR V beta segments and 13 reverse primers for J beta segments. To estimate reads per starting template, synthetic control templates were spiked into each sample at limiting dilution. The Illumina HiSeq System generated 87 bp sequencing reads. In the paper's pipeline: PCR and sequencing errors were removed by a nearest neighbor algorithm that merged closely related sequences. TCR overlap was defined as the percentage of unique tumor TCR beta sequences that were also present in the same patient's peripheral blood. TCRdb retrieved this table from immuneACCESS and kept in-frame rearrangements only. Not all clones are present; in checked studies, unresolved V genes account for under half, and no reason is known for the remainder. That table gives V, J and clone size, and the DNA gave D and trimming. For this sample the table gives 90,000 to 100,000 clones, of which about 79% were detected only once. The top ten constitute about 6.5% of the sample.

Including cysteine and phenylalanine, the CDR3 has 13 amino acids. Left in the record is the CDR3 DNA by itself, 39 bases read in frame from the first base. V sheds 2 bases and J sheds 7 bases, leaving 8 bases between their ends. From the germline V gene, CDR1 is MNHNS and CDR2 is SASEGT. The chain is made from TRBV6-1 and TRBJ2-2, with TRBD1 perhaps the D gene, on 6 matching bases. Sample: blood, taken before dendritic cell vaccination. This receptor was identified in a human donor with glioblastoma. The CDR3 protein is CASSERGIGELFF. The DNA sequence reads TGTGCCAGCAGTGAAAGGGGGATCGGGGAGCTGTTTTTT.